This passage covers 16 T cell receptor beta chains from one sample sequenced in a study of cytomegalovirus exposure and HLA in healthy donors. The PCR employed 60 Vbeta primers together with 13 Jbeta primers. The protocol was immunoSEQ multiplex PCR, while the TCRdb copy is restricted to in-frame clones and leaves out a portion. In the table there are around 120,000 clones, about 75% of which are singletons. Material for sequencing was PBMCs. These receptors were taken from a man in his 60s in good health and CMV-seropositive.

The chain couples TRBV6-1 to TRBJ2-1; 12 bases match TRBD2. The CDR3 has 15 residues. Per the germline V gene, CDR1 is MNHNS and CDR2 is SASEGT. V lost 3 bases and J lost 8; bases outside the gene matches: 5. CDR3: CASSETSGSQHEQFF. CDR3 coding DNA: TGTGCCAGCAGTGAGACTAGCGGGAGTCAACATGAGCAGTTCTTC.

The CDR3 loop reads CASSQATGSGANVLTF. CDR3 sequence (DNA): TGCGCCAGCAGCCAGGCCACAGGGTCTGGGGCCAACGTCCTGACTTTC. The chain links TRBV5-1 to TRBJ2-6; D is possibly TRBD1 (6 bases). This CDR3 is built from 16 residues. Germline V gene sequence: CDR1 SGHRS, CDR2 YFSETQ. V was clipped by 4 bases and J by 1 base, with 12 bases between them. The full variable domain, rest sourced from reference TRBV5-1 and TRBJ2-6, is KAGVTQTPRYLIKTRGQQVTLSCSPISGHRSVSWYQQTPGQGLQFLFEYFSETQRNKGNFPGRFSGRQFSNSRSEMNVSTLELGDSALYLCASSQATGSGANVLTFGAGSRLTVL.

J is TRBJ2-1 and V is TRBV4-1; D uncertain. Germline V gives CDR1 MGHRA, CDR2 YSYEKL. V was clipped by 0 bases and J by 6 bases, with 9 bases between them. The CDR3 length is 14 residues. CDR3 amino acids: CASSQDYYRNEQFF. CDR3 nucleotides: TGCGCCAGCAGCCAAGACTACTACCGCAATGAGCAGTTCTTC.

The rearrangement links TRBV7-2 to TRBJ2-7, with D tentatively TRBD2 (5 bases). With 4 bases removed from V and 7 bases from J, the gap between germline ends came to 17 bases. The germline V gene has CDR1 SGHTA and CDR2 FQGNSA. CDR3 length equals 14 residues. CDR3 coding DNA: TGTGCCAGCAGCTCCCGGCAGAGTGGAGGAGAGCAGTACTTC. This encodes CASSSRQSGGEQYF.

The chain is built from TRBV6-1 and TRBJ1-5; TRBD1 is a possible D gene (5 bases). Trimming took off 7 bases at V and 1 base at J, with 8 bases between the two ends. CDR1 and CDR2 (germline): MNHNS, SASEGT. The CDR3 sequence is 13 residues long. CDR3 protein: CASTGWSNQPQHF. The CDR3 DNA reads TGTGCCAGCACAGGGTGGAGCAATCAGCCCCAGCATTTT.

The chain links TRBV27 to TRBJ2-7; 11 bases map to TRBD2. CDR1 is MNHEY and CDR2 is SMNVEV in the germline V gene (reference sequence). The CDR3 has 15 residues. J was trimmed by 5 bases and V by 1 base; bases with no gene match: 4. The CDR3 DNA reads TGTGCCAGCAGTTTATTAGCGGGAGGGCCGAACGAGCAGTACTTC. Protein sequence: CASSLLAGGPNEQYF.

This sequence joins TRBV7-8 and TRBJ1-1; TRBD1 matches 9 bases. The length of the CDR3 is 17 residues. CDR1 and CDR2 (germline): SGHVS, FQNEAQ. V shed 5 bases, J shed 3 bases, and the junction held 13 bases outside the gene matches. CDR3 sequence reads: CASSPFGTGLRDTEAFF. DNA of the CDR3: TGTGCCAGCAGCCCTTTTGGGACAGGGCTACGGGACACTGAAGCTTTCTTT.

The J gene is TRBJ1-1, the V gene TRBV28; D is uncertain. CDR3 length: 14 residues. The V gene's germline CDR1 is MDHEN and CDR2 SYDVKM. V was clipped by 4 bases and J by 5 bases, with 14 bases between them. The chain's CDR3 is CASSSIGEVTEAFF. CDR3 DNA: TGTGCCAGCAGTTCTATCGGTGAGGTGACTGAAGCTTTCTTT.

The rearrangement uses TRBV9 and TRBJ1-1; 8 positions agree with TRBD1. Losses at the gene ends were 3 bases for V and 6 bases for J; bases not matched to a gene: 4. The CDR3 sequence is 13 residues long. The V gene's germline CDR1 is SGDLS and CDR2 YYNGEE. CDR3 coding DNA: TGTGCCAGCAGCGACAGGGGGGCAGCTGAAGCTTTCTTT. Translating it yields CASSDRGAAEAFF. Full variable domain (outside the CDR3, taken from reference TRBV9 and TRBJ1-1): DSGVTQTPKHLITATGQRVTLRCSPRSGDLSVYWYQQSLDQGLQFLIQYYNGEERAKGNILERFSAQQFPDLHSELNLSSLELGDSALYFCASSDRGAAEAFFGQGTRLTVV.

This chain joins TRBV30 and TRBJ1-1; D gene unclear. CDR1 is GTSNPN and CDR2 is SVGIG in the germline V gene (reference sequence). This CDR3 contains 13 residues. V was pared by 3 bases and J by 0 bases, with 8 bases between. CDR3 residues: CAWSGFMNTEAFF. In DNA, the CDR3 is TGTGCCTGGAGCGGGTTTATGAACACTGAAGCTTTCTTT.

The DNA for the CDR3 is TGTGCCAGCAGCAGCGGACCGACAACGCCCCAGCATTTT. Its translation is CASSSGPTTPQHF. This chain uses TRBV7-3 with TRBJ1-5; D unclear. Germline CDR1 is SGHTA and CDR2 is FQGTGA. Trimming stripped 5 bases from V and 9 bases from J, with 14 bases between. CDR3 length: 13 residues.

This clone has a handful of counts. The J gene is TRBJ1-1, the V gene TRBV29-1, with a weak D call TRBD1 (6 bases). Trimming took 4 bases from V and 0 from J, leaving 6 bases between them. The CDR3 has 12 residues. From germline, CDR1 is SQVTM and CDR2 ANQGSEA. The CDR3 DNA is TGCAGCGTTGGGACAGTGAACACTGAAGCTTTCTTT. Its translation is CSVGTVNTEAFF.

V is TRBV9 and J is TRBJ2-3, with 8 bases lining up with TRBD2. This CDR3 spans 15 amino acids. V shed 0 bases and J 7 bases; nucleotides not matched to a gene: 7. Per germline, CDR1 SGDLS and CDR2 YYNGEE. The DNA for the CDR3 is TGTGCCAGCAGCGTAGATGGGACTAGTAAATATACGCAGTATTTT. Protein sequence: CASSVDGTSKYTQYF.

This clone appeared a single time. The V gene is TRBV10-3, the J gene TRBJ2-1; D perhaps matches TRBD2 (6 bases). Per the germline V gene, CDR1 is ENHRY and CDR2 is SYGVKD. The CDR3 runs 14 residues. V gave up 10 bases and J gave up 3 bases, with 16 bases separating them. CDR3 in amino acids: CASRGLAFYNEQFF. DNA for the CDR3: TGTGCCAGCCGAGGGCTAGCGTTCTACAATGAGCAGTTCTTC.

The chain employs TRBV7-2 and TRBJ2-7, with 9 bases fitting TRBD1. Germline V gene sequence: CDR1 SGHTA, CDR2 FQGNSA. This CDR3 contains 15 residues. V lost 4 bases and J lost 2; bases outside the gene matches: 6. The CDR3 loop reads CASSSVRDRAYEQYF. The CDR3, as DNA: TGTGCCAGCAGCTCCGTAAGGGACAGGGCCTACGAGCAGTACTTC.

The chain uses TRBV6-1 and TRBJ1-2; D is undetermined. The V end was cut by 4 bases, the J end by 4 bases, with 4 bases between. CDR1 MNHNS and CDR2 SASEGT come from the germline V gene. This CDR3 comprises 11 residues. Here the CDR3 reads CASSGPYGYTF. The CDR3 DNA is TGTGCCAGCAGTGGGCCCTATGGCTACACCTTC.